This T cell receptor (beta chain) was obtained from a study of tumor and adjacent non-tumor tissue in lung cancer (dated by TCRdb to 2016 to 2019). For context, the study as a whole: Patients with adenocarcinoma (approximately 11), squamous cell carcinoma (2) and small cell lung cancer (1) were included in the cohort. The 15 enrolled patients, of whom some 10 were men and 5 were women, were aged about 31 to 85 years and were diagnosed with TNM stage I to III disease. In total, sequencing yielded 95 million to 150 million productive TCRbeta reads, which works out to an average of around 4.2 million reads per sample. Bulk TCRbeta repertoires were compared between lung tumor tissue and matched distant non-tumor lung tissue obtained from 15 lung cancer patients. TCRbeta CDR3 sequencing was performed on more than 25 paired specimens, with one tumor sample and one normal lung sample collected per patient. What the authors observed across the whole study: The top 100 clones accounted for a significantly larger cumulative portion of the repertoire in normal lung than in tumor tissue. The cohort had only around 15 patients, and the authors noted that larger samples and more detailed clinical data are needed. Peripheral blood was not sequenced, so blood TCRbeta repertoires were not examined in the lung cancer patients of the study. Tumor tissue showed significantly greater TCR diversity (inverse Simpson) than normal lung tissue (roughly 430 vs 170, P = 0.0075, Mann-Whitney U test). TCR diversity was significantly higher in younger patients, and higher tumor TCR diversity was associated with shorter overall and disease-free survival. The sequencing platform is not named in the methods, and unique molecular identifiers are not mentioned.

RNA was isolated from bulk, unsorted tissue, and RNA quality was assessed with a NanoDrop ND-1000 and an Agilent 2100. Donors were newly diagnosed lung cancer patients admitted for thoracic surgery in China between August and November 2014, without prior chemotherapy. Anyone who had undergone radiotherapy or chemotherapy before, or who had another cancer at the same time, was left out of the study. Pieces of surgical tissue measuring about 1-2.1 cm3 were kept in RNAlater solution and held at -80 degrees C until needed. The sample holds many counts of this clonotype. Its binding antigen is unknown. No much larger clone is present one base from it, and per-base qualities are unavailable. CDR1 and CDR2 (SGHNT, YYREEE) derive from the germline V gene (reference sequence). The CDR3 numbers 14 residues from cysteine through phenylalanine. Solely the CDR3 DNA is kept, with 42 bases framed from the first base. The junction shows trimming of 4 bases on V and 3 bases on J, plus 13 bases between the germline ends.

The library came from multiplex PCR. Sequencing relied on an Illumina HiSeq 2500. TCRbeta libraries were constructed through three rounds of nested PCR with primers (Table S4) according to protocols modified from ARM-PCR. Before sequencing, PCR products of 200-500 bp were excised from the gel and purified with the QIAquick gel extraction kit. On the authors' methods: Reads were cleaned with Trimmomatic, merged with FLASH into complete CDR3 sequences, and assigned to V(D)J germline segments with MiTCR. Clonal diversity was computed as the inverse Simpson's index with VDJtools. A read counted as productive if the sequence was in-frame and lacked a premature stop codon. The public reads were run again by TCRdb, first through fastp at Q25 and then through MiXCR, and only productive beta chains were kept. Every distinct CDR3 protein forms one entry, paired with its most common genes and DNA. TCRdb, not the authors, supplied the V and J calls. The sample records 84,000 or so distinct CDR3 sequences, 61% of which are singletons. About 16% of the sample comes from the top ten.

The clonotype comes from a man aged 65-85 years with non-small cell lung cancer. Sequenced sample: lung tumor tissue. The sequence links TRBV5-4 to TRBJ1-1, with TRBD1 tentatively as D gene (6 bases match). The CDR3 region has the sequence CASSRGGGDTEAFF. At the DNA level, the sequence is TGTGCCAGCAGCCGAGGGGGGGGGGACACTGAAGCTTTCTTT.